Listed below are T cell receptor beta chains from one sample, sequenced in a study of shared clonotypes between healthy human individuals. The data were produced by immunoSEQ multiplex PCR, yet TCRdb's version contains in-frame clones alone and is incomplete. This table has hundreds of thousands of clones, about 95% appearing once. The sample comprised naive CD8+ T cells sorted from blood. The receptors come from a woman in her thirties in good health. Each CDR3 is given with its conserved first and last residue. Fields, in order: CDR3 DNA, CDR3 protein, V gene, J gene, D gene, clone size. D genes are given only for firm matches. Clone size is shown for a subset of rows, as once, few, many or a class of expanded clone.

cdr3_nt: TGCGCCAGCAGCCTACGCTCACAGGGCTCCTACGAGCAGTACTTC
cdr3_aa: CASSLRSQGSYEQYF
v_call: TRBV5-1
j_call: TRBJ2-7
d_call: .
clone_size: .

cdr3_nt: TGCAGCGCCCCGGGCCACCGGGACTCCTACAATGAGCAGTTCTTC
cdr3_aa: CSAPGHRDSYNEQFF
v_call: TRBV29-1
j_call: TRBJ2-1
d_call: .
clone_size: .

cdr3_nt: TGCGCCAGCAGCCAAGATCGGAGGACAGGGGGCGAAATCTACGAGCAGTACTTC
cdr3_aa: CASSQDRRTGGEIYEQYF
v_call: TRBV4-1
j_call: TRBJ2-7
d_call: TRBD1
clone_size: .

cdr3_nt: TGCGCCAGCAGCGAACCCCGCGGGGTGGGGGGATATGAGCAGTTCTTC
cdr3_aa: CASSEPRGVGGYEQFF
v_call: TRBV4-1
j_call: TRBJ2-1
d_call: .
clone_size: .

cdr3_nt: TGTGCCAGCAGTTTATCTGCGTTTGCCTACGAGCAGTACTTC
cdr3_aa: CASSLSAFAYEQYF
v_call: TRBV28
j_call: TRBJ2-7
d_call: .
clone_size: .

cdr3_nt: TGTGCCAGTAGTAGGTCAGGGGAGGCGACCGGGGAGCTGTTTTTT
cdr3_aa: CASSRSGEATGELFF
v_call: TRBV19
j_call: TRBJ2-2
d_call: .
clone_size: .

cdr3_nt: TGTGCCAGCGCCGGGACCCCTTATCAGCCCCAGCATTTT
cdr3_aa: CASAGTPYQPQHF
v_call: TRBV28
j_call: TRBJ1-5
d_call: .
clone_size: .

cdr3_nt: TGTGCCAGCAGTTTAGGGCTATTAAGCGACGAGCAGTACTTC
cdr3_aa: CASSLGLLSDEQYF
v_call: TRBV28
j_call: TRBJ2-7
d_call: .
clone_size: .

cdr3_nt: TGTGCCAGCAGCCACGTTTTTGCAACTAATGAAAAACTGTTTTTT
cdr3_aa: CASSHVFATNEKLFF
v_call: TRBV21-1
j_call: TRBJ1-4
d_call: .
clone_size: .

cdr3_nt: TGCAGCGTTGAAGATGGACAGGCCTTGGAGGCTTTCTTT
cdr3_aa: CSVEDGQALEAFF
v_call: TRBV29-1
j_call: TRBJ1-1
d_call: TRBD1
clone_size: .

cdr3_nt: TGTGCCAGCAGCCCACAGGGACCACTGGGGACTAATCCAAACATTCAGTACTTC
cdr3_aa: CASSPQGPLGTNPNIQYF
v_call: TRBV5-4
j_call: TRBJ2-4
d_call: .
clone_size: .

cdr3_nt: TGTGCCAGCAGTTTCAATGAGCAGTTCTTC
cdr3_aa: CASSFNEQFF
v_call: TRBV11-2
j_call: TRBJ2-1
d_call: .
clone_size: .

cdr3_nt: TGTGCCAGCAGTTTTCGCTCTAGCGGGAGAGGTACAGATACGCAGTATTTT
cdr3_aa: CASSFRSSGRGTDTQYF
v_call: TRBV28
j_call: TRBJ2-3
d_call: TRBD2
clone_size: .

cdr3_nt: TGTGCCAGCAGCTTTACAGGGGGAAATGGCTACACCTTC
cdr3_aa: CASSFTGGNGYTF
v_call: TRBV5-4
j_call: TRBJ1-2
d_call: TRBD1
clone_size: .

cdr3_nt: TGTGCCAGCAGTTTAATTAGCACAGATACGCAGTATTTT
cdr3_aa: CASSLISTDTQYF
v_call: TRBV27
j_call: TRBJ2-3
d_call: .
clone_size: .

cdr3_nt: TGTGCCAGCACTGGACAGGTCAATCAGCCCCAGCATTTT
cdr3_aa: CASTGQVNQPQHF
v_call: TRBV28
j_call: TRBJ1-5
d_call: TRBD1
clone_size: once

cdr3_nt: TGTGCCAGCAGTGCCGGGACGCGTAGGAGCAATCAGCCCCAGCATTTT
cdr3_aa: CASSAGTRRSNQPQHF
v_call: TRBV27
j_call: TRBJ1-5
d_call: .
clone_size: .

cdr3_nt: TGTGCCAGCCGTTTAAGGCAGGGCTTGAACACTGAAGCTTTCTTT
cdr3_aa: CASRLRQGLNTEAFF
v_call: TRBV2
j_call: TRBJ1-1
d_call: .
clone_size: .

cdr3_nt: TGTGCCAGCAGCTTAGGCATGGGACAGGGCTATGGCTACACCTTC
cdr3_aa: CASSLGMGQGYGYTF
v_call: TRBV7-9
j_call: TRBJ1-2
d_call: TRBD1
clone_size: .

cdr3_nt: TGCAGTTCCTGTAGCGGGAGATGCACAGATACGCAGTATTTT
cdr3_aa: CSSCSGRCTDTQYF
v_call: TRBV29-1
j_call: TRBJ2-3
d_call: TRBD2
clone_size: once

cdr3_nt: TGCGCCAGCAGCCAAGATGAACAGGGCTACGAGCAGTACTTC
cdr3_aa: CASSQDEQGYEQYF
v_call: TRBV4-1
j_call: TRBJ2-7
d_call: .
clone_size: once

cdr3_nt: TGTGCCAGCAGTTTCGGGCGATCCTACGAGCAGTACTTC
cdr3_aa: CASSFGRSYEQYF
v_call: TRBV27
j_call: TRBJ2-7
d_call: .
clone_size: .

cdr3_nt: TGTGCCAGCAGTTTACTGGGTAGCGGGGACGAGCAGTACTTC
cdr3_aa: CASSLLGSGDEQYF
v_call: TRBV27
j_call: TRBJ2-7
d_call: TRBD2
clone_size: .

cdr3_nt: TGTGCCTGGAGGGGAGCTACAGCCTATAATTCACCCCTCCACTTT
cdr3_aa: CAWRGATAYNSPLHF
v_call: TRBV30
j_call: TRBJ1-6
d_call: .
clone_size: .

cdr3_nt: TGTGCCAGTACTCCGGGACTAGCGGGCCCGGGGGAGCAGTACTTC
cdr3_aa: CASTPGLAGPGEQYF
v_call: TRBV28
j_call: TRBJ2-7
d_call: TRBD2
clone_size: .

cdr3_nt: TGCAGCGTTGGCAGGGGCGCTGAAGCTTTCTTT
cdr3_aa: CSVGRGAEAFF
v_call: TRBV29-1
j_call: TRBJ1-1
d_call: .
clone_size: .

cdr3_nt: TGTGCCAGCAGTGGGGACAGGGGATTCTACGAGCAGTACTTC
cdr3_aa: CASSGDRGFYEQYF
v_call: TRBV2
j_call: TRBJ2-7
d_call: TRBD1
clone_size: once

cdr3_nt: TGCGCCAGCAGCCCGGCGCGGGGATCAAACGAGCAGTACTTC
cdr3_aa: CASSPARGSNEQYF
v_call: TRBV4-1
j_call: TRBJ2-7
d_call: .
clone_size: .

cdr3_nt: TGTGCCAGCAGTCACAGGGTTTCTCTCCTCCCGATGGGAGTTGTTTTGCCCCAGCATTTT
cdr3_aa: CASSHRVSLLPMGVVLPQHF
v_call: TRBV28
j_call: TRBJ1-5
d_call: .
clone_size: .

cdr3_nt: TGTGCCAGCATGGGCAACGGGGAGCTGTTTTTT
cdr3_aa: CASMGNGELFF
v_call: TRBV2
j_call: TRBJ2-2
d_call: .
clone_size: few

cdr3_nt: TGTGCCAGCAGCTCAGGAAGACAGGGACTTACTGAAGCTTTCTTT
cdr3_aa: CASSSGRQGLTEAFF
v_call: TRBV7-8
j_call: TRBJ1-1
d_call: TRBD1
clone_size: .

cdr3_nt: TGTGCCAGCAGCTTAGTGGGTAGCGGTATCACCGGGGAGCTGTTTTTT
cdr3_aa: CASSLVGSGITGELFF
v_call: TRBV11-2
j_call: TRBJ2-2
d_call: .
clone_size: .

cdr3_nt: TGCGCCAGCACCTCATCCAGGGGGTACAATGAGCAGTTCTTC
cdr3_aa: CASTSSRGYNEQFF
v_call: TRBV5-1
j_call: TRBJ2-1
d_call: TRBD1
clone_size: few

cdr3_nt: TGTGCCAGCAGCCTGGCCGGGACAATGAACACTGAAGCTTTCTTT
cdr3_aa: CASSLAGTMNTEAFF
v_call: TRBV7-9
j_call: TRBJ1-1
d_call: .
clone_size: .

cdr3_nt: TGCGCCAGCAGCCCGGGACTCCTTAGTGGGCATGAGCAGTTCTTC
cdr3_aa: CASSPGLLSGHEQFF
v_call: TRBV4-1
j_call: TRBJ2-1
d_call: .
clone_size: once

cdr3_nt: TGTGCCAGCGTCAAGGGGGAGAAAGGCTACGAGCAGTACTTC
cdr3_aa: CASVKGEKGYEQYF
v_call: TRBV7-8
j_call: TRBJ2-7
d_call: .
clone_size: .